This TCR beta chain comes out of a study of blood T cell repertoires in COVID-19. Across the whole study: Both acute and convalescent COVID-19 samples were obtained from the United States, Italy and Spain. PBMCs, B-cell-depleted T cells, or T cells provided the cDNA or gDNA that made up the material.

Patients of the Seattle cohort, enrolled during active infection, were followed longitudinally. Per the original methods: Quantification of nucleated cells was approximated via reference gene primer amplification. Sequencing used immunoSEQ multiplex PCR; TCRdb keeps in-frame clones, though not all of them. V, J and clone size derive from that table, while D and trimming were established from the DNA sequence. This table holds under 250,000 clones, roughly 85% found once. CDR3 size: 13 residues. With V trimmed by 10 bases and J by 4 bases, 6 bases remained unmatched. The receptor comes from a middle-aged man with COVID-19, enrolled during active disease. The source material was peripheral blood. The chain is built from TRBV12-3 or TRBV12-4 and TRBJ1-1; 10 bases agree with TRBD1. The CDR3 DNA sequence: TGTGCCACCGGACAGGGGGGGACCACTGAAGCTTTCTTT. Translating gives CATGQGGTTEAFF.